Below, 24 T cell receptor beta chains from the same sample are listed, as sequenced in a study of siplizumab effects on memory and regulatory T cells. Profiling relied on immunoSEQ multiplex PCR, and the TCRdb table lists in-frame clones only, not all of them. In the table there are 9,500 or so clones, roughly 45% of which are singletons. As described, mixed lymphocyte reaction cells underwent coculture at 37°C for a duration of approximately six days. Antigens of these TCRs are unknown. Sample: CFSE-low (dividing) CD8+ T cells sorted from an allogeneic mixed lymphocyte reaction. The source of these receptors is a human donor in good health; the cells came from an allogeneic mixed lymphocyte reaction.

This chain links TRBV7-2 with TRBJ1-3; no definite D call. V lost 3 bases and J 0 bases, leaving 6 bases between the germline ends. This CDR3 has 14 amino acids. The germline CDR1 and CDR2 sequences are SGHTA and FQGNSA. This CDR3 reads CASSFASSGNTIYF. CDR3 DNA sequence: TGTGCCAGCAGCTTCGCCAGCTCTGGAAACACCATATATTTT.

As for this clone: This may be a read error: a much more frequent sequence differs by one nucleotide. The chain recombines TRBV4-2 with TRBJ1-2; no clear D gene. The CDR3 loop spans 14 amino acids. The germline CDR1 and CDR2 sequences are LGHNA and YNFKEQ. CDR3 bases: TGTGCCAGCAGCCAAGATCGGGAGGACTATAGCTACACCTTC. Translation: CASSQDREDYSYTF.

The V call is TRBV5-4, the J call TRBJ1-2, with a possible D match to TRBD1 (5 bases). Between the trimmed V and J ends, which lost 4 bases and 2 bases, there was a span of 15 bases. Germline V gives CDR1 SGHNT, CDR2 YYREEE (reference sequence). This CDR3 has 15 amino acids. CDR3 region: CASSVTRGANYGYTF. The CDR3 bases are TGTGCCAGCAGCGTAACAAGAGGGGCAAACTATGGCTACACCTTC.

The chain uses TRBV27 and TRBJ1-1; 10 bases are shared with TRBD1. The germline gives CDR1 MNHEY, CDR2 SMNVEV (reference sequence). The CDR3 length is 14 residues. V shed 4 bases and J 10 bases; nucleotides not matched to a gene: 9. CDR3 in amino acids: CASSSRTGGVAAFF. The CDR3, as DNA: TGTGCCAGCAGTTCAAGGACAGGGGGGGTGGCAGCTTTCTTT.

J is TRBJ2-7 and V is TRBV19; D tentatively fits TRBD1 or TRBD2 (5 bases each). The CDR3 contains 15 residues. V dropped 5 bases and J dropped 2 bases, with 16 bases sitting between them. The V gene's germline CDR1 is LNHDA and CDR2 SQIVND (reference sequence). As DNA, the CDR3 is TGTGCCAGTAGTGAGTTGTGGGACGGACCCTACGAGCAGTACTTC. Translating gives CASSELWDGPYEQYF.

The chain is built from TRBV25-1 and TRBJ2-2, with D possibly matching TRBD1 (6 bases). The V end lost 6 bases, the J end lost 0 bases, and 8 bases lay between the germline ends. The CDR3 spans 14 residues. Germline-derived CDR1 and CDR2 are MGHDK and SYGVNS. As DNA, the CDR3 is TGTGCCAGCAGAGGGACAACGAACACCGGGGAGCTGTTTTTT. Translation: CASRGTTNTGELFF.

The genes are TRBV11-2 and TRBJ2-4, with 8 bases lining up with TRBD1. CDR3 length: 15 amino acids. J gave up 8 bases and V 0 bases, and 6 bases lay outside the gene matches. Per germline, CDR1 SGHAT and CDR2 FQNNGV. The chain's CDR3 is CASSLDTGGWDIQYF. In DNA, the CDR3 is TGTGCCAGCAGCTTAGATACAGGGGGTTGGGACATTCAGTACTTC.

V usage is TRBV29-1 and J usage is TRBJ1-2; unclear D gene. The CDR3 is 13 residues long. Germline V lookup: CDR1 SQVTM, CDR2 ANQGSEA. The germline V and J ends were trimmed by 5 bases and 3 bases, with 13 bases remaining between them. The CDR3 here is CSVPSTGDYGYTF. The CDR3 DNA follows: TGCAGCGTTCCTTCGACGGGAGACTATGGCTACACCTTC.

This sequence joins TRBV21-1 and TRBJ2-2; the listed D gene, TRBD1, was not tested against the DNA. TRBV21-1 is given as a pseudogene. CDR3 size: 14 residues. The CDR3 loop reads CASSKVQGGGELFF. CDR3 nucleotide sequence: TGTGCCAGCAGCAAAGTACAGGGGGGCGGGGAGCTGTTTTTT.

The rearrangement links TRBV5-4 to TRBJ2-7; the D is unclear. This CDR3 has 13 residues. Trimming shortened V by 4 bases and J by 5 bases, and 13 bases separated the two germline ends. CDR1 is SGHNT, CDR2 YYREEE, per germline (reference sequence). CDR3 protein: CASSQDQADEQYF. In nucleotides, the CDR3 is TGTGCCAGCAGCCAAGATCAGGCTGACGAGCAGTACTTC.

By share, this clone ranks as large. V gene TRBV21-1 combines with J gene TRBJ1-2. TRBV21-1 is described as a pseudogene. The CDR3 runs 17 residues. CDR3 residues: CASSWSGLWTAGYGYTF. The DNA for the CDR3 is TGTGCCAGCAGCTGGTCGGGACTCTGGACCGCGGGATATGGCTACACCTTC.

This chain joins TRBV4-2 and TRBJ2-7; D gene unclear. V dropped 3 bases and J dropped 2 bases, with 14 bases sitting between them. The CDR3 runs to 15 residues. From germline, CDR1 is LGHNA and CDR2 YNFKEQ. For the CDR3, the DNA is TGTGCCAGCAGCCAGGGCCACCTGGGTACCTACGAGCAGTACTTC. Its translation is CASSQGHLGTYEQYF.

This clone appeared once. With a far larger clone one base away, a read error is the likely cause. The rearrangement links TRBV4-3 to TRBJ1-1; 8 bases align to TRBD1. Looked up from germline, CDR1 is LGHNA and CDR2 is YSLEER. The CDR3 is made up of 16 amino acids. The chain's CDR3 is CSSSQDRQGAWTEAFF. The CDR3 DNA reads TGCTCCAGCAGCCAAGATCGGCAGGGGGCTTGGACTGAAGCTTTCTTT.

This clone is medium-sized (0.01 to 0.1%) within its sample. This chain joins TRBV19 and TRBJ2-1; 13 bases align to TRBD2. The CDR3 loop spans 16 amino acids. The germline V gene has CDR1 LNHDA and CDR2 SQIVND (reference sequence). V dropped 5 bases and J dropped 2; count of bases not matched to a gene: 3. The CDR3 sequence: CASSSTSGGPYNEQFF. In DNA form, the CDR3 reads TGTGCCAGTAGTTCGACTAGCGGGGGGCCCTACAATGAGCAGTTCTTC.

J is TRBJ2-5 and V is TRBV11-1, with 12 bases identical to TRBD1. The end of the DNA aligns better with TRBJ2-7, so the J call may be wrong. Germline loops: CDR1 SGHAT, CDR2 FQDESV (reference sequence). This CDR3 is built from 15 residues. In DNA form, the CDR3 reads TGTGCCAGCAGCATCGGGACAGGGGGCACCTACGAGCAGTACTTC. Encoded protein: CASSIGTGGTYEQYF.

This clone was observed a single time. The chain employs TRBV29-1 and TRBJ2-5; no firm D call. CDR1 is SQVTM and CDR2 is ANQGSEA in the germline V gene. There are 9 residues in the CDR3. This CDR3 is CTATETQYF. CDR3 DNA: TGCACCGCTACCGAGACCCAGTACTTC.

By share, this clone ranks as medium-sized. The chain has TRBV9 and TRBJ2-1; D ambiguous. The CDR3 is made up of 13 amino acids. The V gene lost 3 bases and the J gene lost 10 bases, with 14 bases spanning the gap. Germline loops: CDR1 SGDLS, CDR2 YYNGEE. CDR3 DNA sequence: TGTGCCAGCAGCGGTGCAGATAGGACCGAGCAGTTCTTC. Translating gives CASSGADRTEQFF.

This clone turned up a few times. The CDR3 is CASSFFSGGAEETQYF. As DNA, the CDR3 is TGTGCCAGCAGCTTTTTTAGCGGGGGGGCCGAGGAGACCCAGTACTTC. The V gene is TRBV7-2, the J gene TRBJ2-5; TRBD2 aligns across 11 bases. CDR1 is SGHTA and CDR2 is FQGNSA in the germline V gene. V gave up 3 bases and J gave up 5 bases; unmatched junction bases: 8. The CDR3 runs to 16 residues.

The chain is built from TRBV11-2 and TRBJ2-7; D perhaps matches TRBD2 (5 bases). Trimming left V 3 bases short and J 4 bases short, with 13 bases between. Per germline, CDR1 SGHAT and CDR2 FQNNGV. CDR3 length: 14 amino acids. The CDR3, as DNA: TGTGCCAGCAGCTTTATCGGGGATGGTTACGAGCAGTACTTC. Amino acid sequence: CASSFIGDGYEQYF.

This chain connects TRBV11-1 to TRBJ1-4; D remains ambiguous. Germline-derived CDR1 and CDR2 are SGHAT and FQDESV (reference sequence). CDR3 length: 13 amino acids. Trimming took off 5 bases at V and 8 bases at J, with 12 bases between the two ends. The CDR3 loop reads CASSPFPDEKLFF. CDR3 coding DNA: TGTGCCAGCAGCCCTTTCCCGGACGAAAAACTGTTTTTT.

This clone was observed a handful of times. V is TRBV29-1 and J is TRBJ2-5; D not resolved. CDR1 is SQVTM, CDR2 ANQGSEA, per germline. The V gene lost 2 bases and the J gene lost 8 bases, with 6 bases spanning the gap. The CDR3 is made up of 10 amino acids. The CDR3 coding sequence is TGCAGCGTTGAAATGAATACCCAGTACTTC. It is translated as CSVEMNTQYF.

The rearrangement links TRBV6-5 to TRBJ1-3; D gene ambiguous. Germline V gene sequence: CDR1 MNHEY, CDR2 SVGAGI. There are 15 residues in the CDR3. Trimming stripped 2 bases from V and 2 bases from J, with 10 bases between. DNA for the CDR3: TGTGCCAGCAGTTACGTTCCGAGCCCTGGAAACACCATATATTTT. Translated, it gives CASSYVPSPGNTIYF.

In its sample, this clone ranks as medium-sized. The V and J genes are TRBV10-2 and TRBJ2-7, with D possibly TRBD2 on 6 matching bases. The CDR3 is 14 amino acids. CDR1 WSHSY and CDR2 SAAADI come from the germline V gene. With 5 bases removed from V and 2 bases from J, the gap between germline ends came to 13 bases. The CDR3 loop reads CASSWGVPAYEQYF. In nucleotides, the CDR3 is TGCGCCAGCAGTTGGGGGGTTCCTGCCTACGAGCAGTACTTC.

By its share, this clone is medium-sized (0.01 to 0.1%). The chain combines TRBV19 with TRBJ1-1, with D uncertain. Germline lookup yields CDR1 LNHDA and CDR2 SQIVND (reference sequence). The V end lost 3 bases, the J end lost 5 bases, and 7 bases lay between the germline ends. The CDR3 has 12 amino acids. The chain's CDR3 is CASSIGETEAFF. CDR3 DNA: TGTGCCAGTAGTATCGGGGAAACTGAAGCTTTCTTT.